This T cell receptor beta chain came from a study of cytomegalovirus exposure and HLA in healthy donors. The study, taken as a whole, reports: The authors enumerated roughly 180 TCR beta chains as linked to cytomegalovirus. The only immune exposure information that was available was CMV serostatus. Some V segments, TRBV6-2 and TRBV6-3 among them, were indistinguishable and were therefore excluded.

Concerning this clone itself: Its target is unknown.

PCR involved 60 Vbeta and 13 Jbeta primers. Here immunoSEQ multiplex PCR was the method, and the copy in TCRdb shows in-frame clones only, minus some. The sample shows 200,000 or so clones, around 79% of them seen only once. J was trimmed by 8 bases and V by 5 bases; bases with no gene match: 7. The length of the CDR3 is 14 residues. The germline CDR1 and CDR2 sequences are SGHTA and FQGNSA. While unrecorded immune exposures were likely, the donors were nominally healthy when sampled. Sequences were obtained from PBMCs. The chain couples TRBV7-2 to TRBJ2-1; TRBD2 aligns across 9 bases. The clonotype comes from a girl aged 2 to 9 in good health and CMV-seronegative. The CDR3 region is CASSPGTSRDEQFF. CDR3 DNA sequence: TGTGCCAGCAGCCCTGGGACTAGCAGGGATGAGCAGTTCTTC.